The rows below give T cell receptor beta chains drawn from one sample of a study of T cells in Graves' hyperthyroidism and ophthalmopathy. MiXCR, run by TCRdb on the multiplex PCR reads, gives a single entry per CDR3 protein. The sample consists of almost 350,000 distinct CDR3 sequences, about a sixth of them appearing once. The specimen was blood. Source of these receptors: a woman aged 40 to 50 with Graves' ophthalmopathy. Each CDR3 is given with its conserved first and last residue. A D gene is named only where the DNA matches it firmly. The size entry is marked missing in some rows and otherwise reads once, few, many or a size class.

length: 14
J: TRBJ2-7
size: many
V: TRBV9
D: NA
CDR3: CASTFRPGPYEQYF
DNA: TGTGCCAGCACCTTCAGACCAGGGCCCTACGAGCAGTACTTC

length: 15
J: TRBJ2-7
size: NA
V: TRBV10-3
D: TRBD1
CDR3: CAISESRDSLKGQSF
DNA: TGTGCCATCAGTGAGTCCAGGGACAGCCTGAAGGGGCAGTCCTTC

length: 15
J: TRBJ2-5
size: many
V: TRBV27
D: NA
CDR3: CASRRTDPYQETQYF
DNA: TGTGCCAGCAGACGGACGGATCCTTACCAAGAGACCCAGTACTTC

length: 15
J: TRBJ2-2
size: many
V: TRBV19
D: TRBD2
CDR3: CASSIWREPTGELFF
DNA: TGTGCCAGTAGTATATGGCGGGAGCCCACCGGGGAGCTGTTTTTT

length: 11
J: TRBJ1-1
size: many
V: TRBV6-1
D: NA
CDR3: CASSDLRAAFF
DNA: TGTGCCAGCAGCGACTTACGCGCCGCTTTCTTT

length: 13
J: TRBJ1-2
size: few
V: TRBV6-1
D: NA
CDR3: CASSVGGTQRYTF
DNA: TGTGCCAGCAGTGTCGGGGGGACCCAACGCTACACCTTC

length: 13
J: TRBJ2-7
size: many
V: TRBV2
D: TRBD1
CDR3: CARGQGGLDEQYF
DNA: TGTGCCAGGGGACAGGGTGGTCTCGACGAGCAGTACTTC

length: 12
J: TRBJ1-4
size: many
V: TRBV18
D: NA
CDR3: CASSPNSEKLFF
DNA: TGTGCCAGCTCGCCCAACAGCGAAAAACTGTTTTTT

length: 14
J: TRBJ2-2
size: many
V: TRBV6-1
D: TRBD1
CDR3: CASTRTGITGELFF
DNA: TGTGCCAGCACCCGGACAGGGATCACCGGGGAGCTGTTTTTT

length: 15
J: TRBJ1-2
size: many
V: TRBV6-2/TRBV6-3
D: TRBD1
CDR3: CASRRRDRESYGYTF
DNA: TGTGCCAGCAGGCGTCGGGACAGGGAAAGCTATGGCTACACCTTC

length: 16
J: TRBJ2-7
size: many
V: TRBV25-1
D: TRBD1
CDR3: CASSTGTDRVAYEQYF
DNA: TGTGCCAGCTCGACGGGGACAGACAGGGTCGCCTACGAGCAGTACTTC

length: 14
J: TRBJ1-5
size: NA
V: TRBV7-8
D: NA
CDR3: CASSRGTLQTPQHF
DNA: TGTGCCAGCAGCCGAGGGACACTCCAGACGCCCCAGCATTTT

length: 15
J: TRBJ2-5
size: NA
V: TRBV28
D: TRBD1
CDR3: CASSNRQGARETQYF
DNA: TGTGCCAGCAGTAACCGACAGGGGGCCCGAGAGACCCAGTACTTC

length: 15
J: TRBJ1-1
size: NA
V: TRBV6-5
D: TRBD1
CDR3: CASSYGTGGFTEAFF
DNA: TGTGCCAGCAGTTACGGGACAGGGGGCTTCACTGAAGCTTTCTTT

length: 14
J: TRBJ2-5
size: NA
V: TRBV7-8
D: NA
CDR3: CASTIGAPEETQYF
DNA: TGTGCCAGCACCATTGGGGCTCCGGAGGAGACCCAGTACTTC

length: 13
J: TRBJ1-1
size: NA
V: TRBV12-3/TRBV12-4
D: NA
CDR3: CASSLGQPQQAFF
DNA: TGTGCCAGCAGTTTAGGGCAGCCACAACAAGCTTTCTTT

length: 12
J: TRBJ2-7
size: many
V: TRBV14
D: NA
CDR3: CASSQTNTHWYF
DNA: TGTGCCAGCAGCCAAACGAACACACACTGGTACTTC

length: 12
J: TRBJ1-1
size: NA
V: TRBV20-1
D: NA
CDR3: CSASNRATEAFF
DNA: TGCAGTGCTAGTAACAGGGCGACTGAAGCTTTCTTT

length: 15
J: TRBJ2-7
size: few
V: TRBV15
D: NA
CDR3: CATSRGGADSYEQYF
DNA: TGTGCCACCAGCAGAGGCGGGGCAGACTCCTACGAGCAGTACTTC

length: 12
J: TRBJ1-5
size: many
V: TRBV20-1
D: NA
CDR3: CSARTGQGSQHF
DNA: TGCAGTGCTAGAACAGGCCAAGGGTCCCAGCATTTT

length: 13
J: TRBJ1-1
size: many
V: TRBV12-3/TRBV12-4
D: NA
CDR3: CASSLLLPTEAFF
DNA: TGTGCCAGCAGTTTATTGTTACCCACTGAAGCTTTCTTT